This is a list of T cell receptor beta chains from one sample in a study of PD-1 blockade in classical Hodgkin lymphoma. Clones were read by immunoSEQ multiplex PCR, and TCRdb kept only the in-frame ones, dropping some. The sample gives some 18,000 clones, 82% of which show up once; roughly a quarter is in the top ten. This sample comprised peripheral blood mononuclear cells (PBMCs), obtained before the second cycle of nivolumab. All receptors come from a human donor with classical Hodgkin lymphoma. CDR3s include the opening cysteine and the closing phenylalanine or tryptophan. A D gene is named only where the DNA matches it firmly. Clone size, where shown, is once, few, many, or a class for clones that have expanded.

j_gene	v_gene	len	d_gene	abundance	CDR3nt	CDR3aa
TRBJ1-1	TRBV7-9	15	.	.	TGTGCCAGCAGCCCACTCGACAGTGTATACACTGAAGCTTTCTTT	CASSPLDSVYTEAFF
TRBJ2-3	TRBV25-1	15	TRBD2	.	TGTGCCAGCAGTGGTCCTAGCGGGGGGACAGATACGCAGTATTTT	CASSGPSGGTDTQYF
TRBJ2-7	TRBV4-3	15	TRBD1	once	TGCGCCAGCAGCCAAGATCTTGGGACAGGATACGAGCAGTACTTC	CASSQDLGTGYEQYF
TRBJ2-3	TRBV7-9	13	.	few	TGTGCCAGCAGCTCCGGCCAATTAGGAACGCAGTATTTT	CASSSGQLGTQYF
TRBJ2-4	TRBV7-2	17	TRBD2	.	TGTGCCAGCAGCTTAGTTCATAGCGGGGGGCAAAAGAACATTCAGTACTTC	CASSLVHSGGQKNIQYF
TRBJ1-6	TRBV6-5	14	TRBD1	medium-sized	TGTGCCAGCAGATCTCAGGGGGGGAATTCACCCCTCCACTTT	CASRSQGGNSPLHF
TRBJ2-1	TRBV6-6	12	.	.	TGTGCCAGCAGGGGCACTACAAGCGAGCAGTTCTTC	CASRGTTSEQFF
TRBJ1-2	TRBV19	12	TRBD1	.	TGTGCCAGTAGTGGTCCAGGGGGAGGCTACACCTTC	CASSGPGGGYTF
TRBJ2-2	TRBV5-8	15	.	once	TGTGCCAGCAGCTTGAGGATGCGAGGCACCGGGGAGCTGTTTTTT	CASSLRMRGTGELFF
TRBJ2-3	TRBV5-4	14	.	.	TGTGCCAGCAGCTTGTCCTGGCGGACAGATACGCAGTATTTT	CASSLSWRTDTQYF
TRBJ2-7	TRBV2	14	.	.	TGTGCCAGCACCTCCTCGGGGGACCAGGACGAGCAGTACTTC	CASTSSGDQDEQYF
TRBJ2-7	TRBV7-9	15	TRBD1	few	TGTGCCAGCAGCGACACAGACAGGGTAGACTACGAGCAGTACTTC	CASSDTDRVDYEQYF
TRBJ1-1	TRBV18	14	TRBD1	.	TGTGCCAGCTCACAATCGACAGGGGATGTTCAAGCTTTCTTT	CASSQSTGDVQAFF
TRBJ2-7	TRBV19	14	.	.	TGTGCCAGTAGTATAAGCAGAACCTCCTACGAGCAGTACTTC	CASSISRTSYEQYF
TRBJ1-2	TRBV15	10	.	.	TGTGCCGCGGGGTACTATGGCTACACCTTC	CAAGYYGYTF
TRBJ2-7	TRBV4-1	19	TRBD2	.	TGCGCCAGCAGCCAAGACCCTACGGGGGGGCTTCTCCTGTCCTACGAGCAGTACTTC	CASSQDPTGGLLLSYEQYF
TRBJ1-2	TRBV7-9	15	.	.	TGTGCCAGCAGCTTAGGGACAGCTCAAAACTATGGCTACACCTTC	CASSLGTAQNYGYTF
TRBJ1-5	TRBV30	13	.	.	TGTGCCTGGAGTGCAACAGGTAGTCAGCCCCAGCATTTT	CAWSATGSQPQHF
TRBJ2-1	TRBV6-4	17	.	once	TGTGCCGGGCCCTCTGTGCCCGCGCTAAAAGGGGGAATAGTTCGGTTCTTC	CAGPSVPALKGGIVRFF
TRBJ2-4	TRBV29-1	15	.	.	TGCAGCGTTGAGTCAGGGGGGGAAGCCAAAAACATTCAGTACTTC	CSVESGGEAKNIQYF
TRBJ1-6	TRBV25-1	13	.	.	TGTGCCAGCGCAGGACAGAGAAACTCACCCCTCCACTTT	CASAGQRNSPLHF
TRBJ2-7	TRBV28	12	.	.	TGTGCCAGCAGCGCGCCTTCCTACGAGCAGTACTTC	CASSAPSYEQYF
TRBJ1-1	TRBV4-3	17	.	.	TGCGCCAGCAGCCAAGAACCAACCGGGACCGTGGACACTGAAGCTTTCTTT	CASSQEPTGTVDTEAFF
TRBJ2-3	TRBV5-1	13	TRBD1	.	TGCGCCAGCAGCTTCGGGACAGCAGATACGCAGTATTTT	CASSFGTADTQYF